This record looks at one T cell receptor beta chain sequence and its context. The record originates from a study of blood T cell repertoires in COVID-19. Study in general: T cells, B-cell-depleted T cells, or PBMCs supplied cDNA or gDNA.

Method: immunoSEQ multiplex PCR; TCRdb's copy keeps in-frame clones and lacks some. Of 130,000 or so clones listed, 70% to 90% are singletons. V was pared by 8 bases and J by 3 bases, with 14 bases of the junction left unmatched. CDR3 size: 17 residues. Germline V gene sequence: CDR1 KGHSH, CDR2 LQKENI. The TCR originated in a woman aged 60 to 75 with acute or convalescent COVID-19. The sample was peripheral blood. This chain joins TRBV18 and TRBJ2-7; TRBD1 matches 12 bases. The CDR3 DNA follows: TGTGCCAGCGCCCTGGCGGGACAGGGGGCTTCCCTCTACGAGCAGTACTTC. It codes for CASALAGQGASLYEQYF.